The 30 T cell receptor beta chains below were found in one sample sequenced in a study of early T cells in non-severe SARS-CoV-2 infection. TCRdb ran MiXCR on the 5' RACE reads and lists one entry per CDR3 protein. The table shows about 71,000 distinct CDR3 sequences, with 12% occurring only once. Specimen: whole blood, collected at baseline. The receptor set was obtained from an adult who was a healthcare worker with PCR-confirmed SARS-CoV-2 infection or an uninfected control (not recorded which).

This clonotype came up many times. V gene TRBV18 combines with J gene TRBJ2-3; 7 bases are shared with TRBD2. The CDR3 is made up of 16 amino acids. CDR1 is KGHSH, CDR2 LQKENI, per germline. The V gene end was trimmed by 3 bases and the J gene end by 5 bases; junction bases not matched to a gene: 11. The CDR3 loop is CASSPLPGGPGDTQYF. The CDR3 DNA is TGTGCCAGCTCACCCCTCCCGGGGGGACCCGGAGATACGCAGTATTTT.

This chain joins TRBV28 and TRBJ2-7, with 11 positions matching TRBD1. The CDR3 is 15 residues long. Germline assignment: CDR1 MDHEN and CDR2 SYDVKM. V lost 5 bases, J lost 7 bases, and 10 bases stayed unmatched. CDR3 residues: CASSRVDRGQDEQYF. As DNA, the CDR3 is TGTGCCAGCAGTCGGGTGGACAGGGGGCAAGATGAGCAGTACTTC.

This clonotype occurred many times. The chain has TRBV11-2 and TRBJ2-7; D ambiguous. Germline loops: CDR1 SGHAT, CDR2 FQNNGV. This CDR3 contains 11 residues. The V gene lost 5 bases and the J gene lost 5 bases, with 7 bases spanning the gap. CDR3 in DNA: TGTGCCAGCAGCCTAACGGACGAGCAGTACTTC. This sequence encodes CASSLTDEQYF.

This clonotype appeared many times. The J gene is TRBJ2-3, the V gene TRBV7-2, with 8 bases fitting TRBD1. The CDR3 contains 17 residues. Germline assignment: CDR1 SGHTA and CDR2 FQGNSA. The V segment lost 5 bases and the J segment 2 bases; nucleotides outside the gene matches: 12. CDR3 residues: CASSSLPGQANTDTQYF. CDR3 in DNA: TGTGCCAGCAGCAGTTTACCGGGACAGGCTAACACAGATACGCAGTATTTT.

CDR3: CASSIRGFNTGELFF. In DNA form, the CDR3 reads TGTGCCAGTAGTATAAGAGGATTTAACACCGGGGAGCTGTTTTTT. This chain connects TRBV19 to TRBJ2-2, with unresolved D. V dropped 2 bases and J dropped 2 bases, with 9 bases sitting between them. The CDR3 has 15 residues. Germline V gene data show CDR1 as LNHDA and CDR2 as SQIVND (reference sequence).

The sample holds a few counts of this clonotype. This sequence joins TRBV19 and TRBJ2-5; D uncertain. Germline values: CDR1 LNHDA, CDR2 SQIVND (reference sequence). The V and J ends lost 4 bases and 5 bases respectively, with 5 bases between them. The CDR3 has 11 residues. CDR3 loop: CASSRSETQYF. Written as DNA, the CDR3 is TGTGCCAGTAGTAGGTCGGAGACCCAGTACTTC.

The chain joins TRBV11-2 to TRBJ2-7, with 7 bases that match TRBD1. This CDR3 has 16 amino acids. The junction had 12 bases not matched to a gene; V was cut back by 4 bases and J by 3 bases. CDR1 and CDR2 (germline): SGHAT, FQNNGV. CDR3 in DNA: TGTGCCAGCAGCTCAGCCGCGACAGGGAGACACTACGAGCAGTACTTC. Amino acids: CASSSAATGRHYEQYF.

This clonotype was found a few times. The V and J genes are TRBV11-2 and TRBJ2-5; TRBD1 aligns across 7 bases. The CDR3 has 15 amino acids. Trimming cost V 5 bases and J 6 bases; bases outside gene matches: 12. CDR1 and CDR2 (germline): SGHAT, FQNNGV. The CDR3: CASSALRGGPKTQYF. The CDR3 region has the DNA TGTGCCAGCAGCGCCTTAAGAGGGGGCCCCAAGACCCAGTACTTC.

This clonotype has a count of ten or more. The CDR3 region is CASSVVGNSPLHF. CDR3 sequence (DNA): TGTGCCAGCAGCGTAGTAGGGAATTCACCCCTCCACTTT. V is TRBV9 and J is TRBJ1-6; D is ambiguous. With 0 bases removed from V and 7 bases from J, the gap between germline ends came to 5 bases. CDR1 is SGDLS and CDR2 is YYNGEE in the germline V gene. The CDR3 extends over 13 amino acids. Using reference TRBV9 and TRBJ1-6 for the parts outside the CDR3, the full variable domain is DSGVTQTPKHLITATGQRVTLRCSPRSGDLSVYWYQQSLDQGLQFLIQYYNGEERAKGNILERFSAQQFPDLHSELNLSSLELGDSALYFCASSVVGNSPLHFGNGTRLTVT.

The chain combines TRBV7-6 with TRBJ2-5; D might be TRBD1 (6 bases). This CDR3 is built from 13 residues. The germline CDR1 and CDR2 sequences are SGHVS and FNYEAQ. V lost 6 bases, J lost 5 bases, and 13 bases lay in between. The CDR3 DNA reads as TGTGCCAGCAGGCAGGGGTCTGAGGAGACCCAGTACTTC. This encodes CASRQGSEETQYF.

This clonotype has only a few counts. This chain uses TRBV29-1 with TRBJ2-5; 7 bases align to TRBD1. This CDR3 spans 13 amino acids. Trimming cost V 4 bases and J 1 base; bases outside gene matches: 3. The germline gives CDR1 SQVTM, CDR2 ANQGSEA. CDR3 DNA sequence: TGCAGCGTTGTTAGGGACAGCCAAGAGACCCAGTACTTC. It translates to CSVVRDSQETQYF. Full variable domain (rest looked up from reference TRBV29-1 and TRBJ2-5): SAVISQKPSRDICQRGTSLTIQCQVDSQVTMMFWYRQQPGQSLTLIATANQGSEATYESGFVIDKFPISRPNLTFSTLTVSNMSPEDSSIYLCSVVRDSQETQYFGPGTRLLVL.

The chain uses TRBV5-1 and TRBJ2-3; D might be TRBD2 (5 bases). V lost 0 bases to trimming and J lost 0 bases, with 11 bases between them. CDR1 is SGHRS and CDR2 is YFSETQ in the germline V gene. This CDR3 is built from 16 residues. This chain's CDR3 is CASSLGVGESTDTQYF. The DNA of the CDR3 is TGCGCCAGCAGCTTGGGTGTCGGGGAGAGCACAGATACGCAGTATTTT.

This clonotype was seen at least ten times. The chain has TRBV28 and TRBJ2-7, with D maybe TRBD1 (6 bases). CDR3 length: 14 residues. Germline V gene data show CDR1 as MDHEN and CDR2 as SYDVKM. Trimming shortened V by 5 bases and J by 1 base, and 12 bases separated the two germline ends. The CDR3 coding sequence is TGTGCCAGCAGTCGGACAGTAGGATCCTACGAGCAGTACTTC. This gives the protein CASSRTVGSYEQYF.

This chain joins TRBV28 and TRBJ2-7, with 8 bases that match TRBD2. Germline lookup yields CDR1 MDHEN and CDR2 SYDVKM. The length of the CDR3 is 13 residues. V lost 9 bases, J lost 2 bases, and 6 bases stayed unmatched. The CDR3, as DNA: TGTGCCAGAGACGGGGGGGCAGCCTACGAGCAGTACTTC. This codes for CARDGGAAYEQYF. Full variable domain (missing parts from reference TRBV28 and TRBJ2-7): DVKVTQSSRYLVKRTGEKVFLECVQDMDHENMFWYRQDPGLGLRLIYFSYDVKMKEKGDIPEGYSVSREKKERFSLILESASTNQTSMYLCARDGGAAYEQYFGPGTRLTVT.

This clonotype was seen ten or more times. The V gene is TRBV29-1, the J gene TRBJ2-2; the D is unclear. V lost 6 bases to trimming and J lost 2 bases, with 7 bases between them. Germline CDR1 SQVTM, CDR2 ANQGSEA. There are 12 residues in the CDR3. CDR3 sequence (DNA): TGCAGCGTGAAGACCAACACCGGGGAGCTGTTTTTT. This sequence encodes CSVKTNTGELFF.

This clonotype was seen repeatedly, ten times or more. The rearrangement links TRBV7-9 to TRBJ1-2, with D unresolved. From germline, CDR1 is SEHNR and CDR2 FQNEAQ (reference sequence). This CDR3 comprises 12 residues. Trimming took 5 bases from V and 4 from J, leaving 8 bases between them. The DNA for the CDR3 is TGTGCCAGCAGCAGCCTTACCTATGGCTACACCTTC. Its protein is CASSSLTYGYTF.

This clonotype came up many times. The chain employs TRBV12-3 or TRBV12-4 and TRBJ2-2; D is possibly TRBD1 (6 bases). V dropped 8 bases and J dropped 4 bases, with 14 bases sitting between them. The CDR3 is 14 amino acids. CDR3 amino acids: CASQKTGTTGELFF. Here the CDR3 DNA reads TGTGCCAGCCAGAAGACAGGAACCACCGGGGAGCTGTTTTTT.

The sample holds many counts of this clonotype. The gene calls are TRBV5-1 and TRBJ2-1; D ambiguous. Germline V gives CDR1 SGHRS, CDR2 YFSETQ. The CDR3 is 15 amino acids. The ends were cut back, 0 bases at V and 5 bases at J, with 12 bases in the middle. The CDR3 reads CASSLGLNPNNEQFF. As DNA, the CDR3 is TGCGCCAGCAGCTTGGGATTAAACCCGAACAATGAGCAGTTCTTC.

The V gene is TRBV28, the J gene TRBJ2-3; TRBD2 aligns across 8 bases. Trimming removed 3 bases from V and 1 base from J; junction bases left unmatched: 3. The CDR3 is made up of 15 amino acids. The V gene's germline CDR1 is MDHEN and CDR2 SYDVKM. In DNA form, the CDR3 reads TGTGCCAGCAGTTTTGGTAGCGGGGGCACAGATACGCAGTATTTT. It translates to CASSFGSGGTDTQYF.

This clonotype was observed at least ten times. The chain links TRBV24-1 to TRBJ2-1, with D perhaps assigned TRBD1 or TRBD2 (7 bases each). V was shortened by 10 bases and J by 3 bases, with 12 bases between the two germline ends. There are 13 residues in the CDR3. Germline CDR1 is KGHDR and CDR2 is SFDVKD. The CDR3 nucleotides read TGTGCCACTGAGCGGGACAGCTACAATGAGCAGTTCTTC. Translation: CATERDSYNEQFF.

This clonotype showed up many times. The chain combines TRBV27 with TRBJ2-7, with D tentatively TRBD1 (5 bases). V dropped 1 base and J dropped 12 bases, with 16 bases sitting between them. CDR1 and CDR2 (germline): MNHEY, SMNVEV (reference sequence). The length of the CDR3 is 13 residues. The CDR3, as DNA: TGTGCCAGCAGTTTATATCCAGGGTCCATCCCGTACTTC. Encoded protein: CASSLYPGSIPYF.

This chain links TRBV28 with TRBJ1-1, with 7 nucleotides matching TRBD1. The V segment lost 8 bases and the J segment 0 bases; nucleotides outside the gene matches: 9. The CDR3 sequence is 15 residues long. Germline V CDR1 and CDR2: MDHEN, SYDVKM. DNA of the CDR3: TGTGCCAGCTGGGACAGATACAGAATGAACACTGAAGCTTTCTTT. Protein: CASWDRYRMNTEAFF.

This clonotype was counted at least ten times. The rearrangement links TRBV19 to TRBJ1-4, with 8 bases aligning to TRBD1. V lost 4 bases to trimming and J lost 10 bases; unmatched junction nucleotides: 11. CDR3 length equals 15 residues. Germline V CDR1 and CDR2: LNHDA, SQIVND (reference sequence). The CDR3 sequence: CASSKQAGTGGKLFF. CDR3 nucleotides: TGTGCCAGTAGTAAACAAGCCGGGACAGGAGGAAAACTGTTTTTT.

A few counts support this clonotype. The chain carries TRBV9 and TRBJ2-3; TRBD1 matches at 10 bases. This CDR3 is 16 amino acids long. With 4 bases clipped from V and 1 base from J, the junction kept 6 bases outside the gene matches. Germline CDR1 SGDLS, CDR2 YYNGEE. CDR3 DNA: TGTGCCAGCAGCCCAGGGACAGGGGTCCGCACAGATACGCAGTATTTT. Its protein is CASSPGTGVRTDTQYF.

V and J are TRBV7-8 and TRBJ1-2; the match to TRBD1 covers 7 bases. The germline CDR1 and CDR2 sequences are SGHVS and FQNEAQ. The CDR3 sequence is 17 residues long. V lost 4 bases to trimming and J lost 8 bases; unmatched junction nucleotides: 19. The CDR3 reads CASSSRLTTDREGGYTF. The CDR3 nucleotides are TGTGCCAGCAGCTCTCGACTTACCACCGACAGGGAGGGCGGCTACACCTTC.

The chain employs TRBV11-3 and TRBJ2-7; D gene ambiguous. This CDR3 has 13 residues. CDR1 is SGHNT, CDR2 YENEEA, per germline. The V end was cut by 1 base, the J end by 3 bases, with 7 bases between. CDR3 in DNA: TGTGCCAGCAGCTTAGGGGAATTCTACGAGCAGTACTTC. This encodes CASSLGEFYEQYF.

Ten or more counts support this clonotype. V and J are TRBV12-3 or TRBV12-4 and TRBJ2-5, with TRBD1 matching over 7 bases. CDR3 length equals 13 residues. Trimming took 0 bases from V and 5 from J; bases not matched to a gene: 0. The CDR3 DNA sequence: TGTGCCAGCAGTTTAGCGGACAGGGAGACCCAGTACTTC. Translated, it gives CASSLADRETQYF.

The chain couples TRBV7-9 to TRBJ2-1; no clear D gene. Trimming removed 4 bases from V and 2 bases from J, with 9 bases in between. Germline-derived CDR1 and CDR2 are SEHNR and FQNEAQ (reference sequence). The CDR3 extends over 14 amino acids. CDR3 sequence: CASSYGLAYNEQFF. CDR3 DNA: TGTGCCAGCAGCTATGGCCTGGCCTACAATGAGCAGTTCTTC.

There are many counts of this clonotype. The gene calls are TRBV4-1 and TRBJ1-1, with D perhaps TRBD1 (6 bases). The V gene lost 3 bases and the J gene lost 1 base, with 9 bases spanning the gap. Per germline, CDR1 MGHRA and CDR2 YSYEKL. The CDR3 totals 14 residues. The CDR3 region has the DNA TGCGCCAGCAGCCATCCACAGGGGAACACTGAAGCTTTCTTT. Translating gives CASSHPQGNTEAFF.

In this sample, this clonotype turned up a few times. This rearrangement joins TRBV29-1 to TRBJ2-5, with D perhaps matching TRBD2 (6 bases). V was trimmed by 8 bases and J by 4 bases, leaving 14 bases between them. Germline loops: CDR1 SQVTM, CDR2 ANQGSEA. The CDR3 has 12 residues. The CDR3 DNA follows: TGCAGCTCCCTCAGCGGGCCAGAGACCCAGTACTTC. It codes for CSSLSGPETQYF.